What follows are 8 T cell receptor beta chains derived from one specimen sequenced in a study of T cells in Graves' hyperthyroidism and ophthalmopathy. Amplification targeted TCR beta CDR3 regions from RNA transcripts. First-round RT-PCR of the TCR CDR3 relied on the HTBI primer set. TCRdb processed the multiplex PCR reads anew with MiXCR; each CDR3 protein has one entry. Counted here are 500,000 to 650,000 distinct CDR3 sequences, 46% occurring once; the ten biggest clones make up about 45%. The sequencing input was peripheral blood or thyroid tissue (not recorded which). These receptors originate from an adult woman with Graves' disease, either hyperthyroidism or ophthalmopathy (not recorded which).

This clonotype was found a few times. The CDR3 DNA reads as TGTGCCAGTAGGAGACAGGGGGTAGGGAGCAATCAGCCCCAGCATTTT. Amino acids: CASRRQGVGSNQPQHF. This chain joins TRBV19 and TRBJ1-5, with 9 bases matching TRBD1. The CDR3 covers 16 residues. CDR1 and CDR2 (germline): LNHDA, SQIVND (reference sequence). V lost 6 bases to trimming and J lost 1 base; unmatched junction nucleotides: 7.

V usage is TRBV24-1 and J usage is TRBJ1-5; perhaps TRBD1 as D (6 bases). The CDR3 has 14 residues. The ends were cut back, 11 bases at V and 3 bases at J, with 16 bases in the middle. The germline gives CDR1 KGHDR, CDR2 SFDVKD. The CDR3 nucleotides are TGTGCCAACGTAATACAGGGAAACAATCAGCCCCAGCATTTT. Residues: CANVIQGNNQPQHF.

The V and J genes are TRBV9 and TRBJ2-5, with a tentative D call TRBD2 (6 bases). This CDR3 spans 16 amino acids. The germline V and J ends were trimmed by 3 bases and 5 bases, with 20 bases remaining between them. Germline V CDR1 and CDR2: SGDLS, YYNGEE. The CDR3 nucleotides read TGTGCCAGCAGCGCCCAGGGAGGAGCGAGGTGGGAGACCCAGTACTTC. Translation gives CASSAQGGARWETQYF.

This clonotype was detected many times. The chain employs TRBV7-2 and TRBJ1-1, with D unresolved. Between the trimmed V and J ends, which lost 1 base and 0 bases, there was a span of 3 bases. Germline V gives CDR1 SGHTA, CDR2 FQGNSA. The CDR3 loop spans 13 amino acids. For the CDR3, the DNA is TGTGCCAGCAGCTTAGACGTGAACACTGAAGCTTTCTTT. The encoded protein is CASSLDVNTEAFF.

The chain carries TRBV7-2 and TRBJ1-6; 7 bases line up with TRBD1. Germline V gene lookup returns CDR1 SGHTA and CDR2 FQGNSA. The CDR3 is 15 amino acids. V lost 0 bases, J lost 7 bases, and 3 bases stayed unmatched. CDR3 in amino acids: CASSLAKGANSPLHF. CDR3 nucleotide sequence: TGTGCCAGCAGCTTAGCAAAGGGGGCAAATTCACCCCTCCACTTT.

The chain employs TRBV7-9 and TRBJ2-5; D unresolved. Germline V CDR1 and CDR2: SEHNR, FQNEAQ (reference sequence). V lost 5 bases and J lost 4, with 20 bases in between. The CDR3 contains 16 residues. As DNA, the CDR3 is TGTGCCAGCAGCACCGGAGTCCCTAGTGGCGGAGAGACCCAGTACTTC. It codes for CASSTGVPSGGETQYF.

This clonotype showed up just a few times. The chain links TRBV15 to TRBJ1-1; the D gene is possibly TRBD1 (6 bases). Trimming pared 0 bases from V and 10 bases from J, leaving 9 bases between. The CDR3 has 12 amino acids. In germline, CDR1 is LNHNV, CDR2 YYDKDF (reference sequence). CDR3: CATSRDLGAAFF. As DNA, the CDR3 is TGTGCCACCAGCAGAGATCTGGGGGCAGCTTTCTTT.

This clonotype was observed a handful of times. The chain combines TRBV10-3 with TRBJ2-2; possible D gene TRBD2, 5 bases. CDR1 is ENHRY, CDR2 SYGVKD, per germline. V lost 7 bases, J lost 1 base, and 16 bases lay in between. The CDR3 loop spans 16 amino acids. The CDR3 sequence is CAITERSKGNTGELFF. The DNA of the CDR3 is TGTGCCATCACAGAGCGGAGTAAAGGGAACACCGGGGAGCTGTTTTTT.